Listed below are T cell receptor beta chains from one sample, sequenced in a study of quantifying T cell responses using KT2 cells. TCRdb redid the calling of the UMI-ligation and nested PCR reads with MiXCR, one entry per CDR3 protein. The repertoire holds roughly 51,000 distinct CDR3 sequences, 9% to 15% seen once, with about 9.4% in the top ten. Sequencing was carried out using PBMCs spiked with cells of the T cell clone KT2. The receptor source for this set is a human donor. The CDR3 runs from the conserved cysteine through the conserved F or W. Each record gives: J gene, clone size, V gene, D gene, CDR3 DNA, CDR3 protein. A D gene is named only where the DNA matches it firmly. Some rows have no size entry. The others give once, few or many, or a class for an expanded clone.

>TRBJ1-2|NA|TRBV11-3|NA
TGTGCCAGCAGCTTAAATAGGGGGGGGGTAACTAACTATGGCTACACCTTC
CASSLNRGGVTNYGYTF
>TRBJ2-3|NA|TRBV12-3/TRBV12-4|NA
TGTGCCAGCAGTTTAAAGGCTAGCACAGATACGCAGTATTTT
CASSLKASTDTQYF
>TRBJ2-3|NA|TRBV7-2|TRBD2
TGTGCCAGCAGCTTAAGGGGACTAGATCCGTACGTTACAGATACGCAGTATTTT
CASSLRGLDPYVTDTQYF
>TRBJ1-5|many|TRBV10-3|NA
TGTGCCATCAGGGACGGCCCGGAGCAGCCCCAGCATTTT
CAIRDGPEQPQHF
>TRBJ1-5|NA|TRBV12-3/TRBV12-4|TRBD1
TGTGCCAGCAGTTTCAACTTCGACAGGGGGCTTTATAGCAATCAGCCCCAGCATTTT
CASSFNFDRGLYSNQPQHF
>TRBJ1-1|many|TRBV6-1|TRBD1
TGTGCCAGCAGTGGGAAGACAGGGGTTTTTCCTGAAGCTTTCTTT
CASSGKTGVFPEAFF
>TRBJ1-2|many|TRBV6-5|TRBD1
TGTGCCAGCAGTTACTCGGAAATGTTGTGGGACAGACCTAACTATGGCTACACCTTC
CASSYSEMLWDRPNYGYTF
>TRBJ1-4|NA|TRBV7-6|NA
TGTGCCAGCAGCCCCGACAGGTACCTTGGAAAACTGTTTTTT
CASSPDRYLGKLFF
>TRBJ2-1|NA|TRBV11-3|TRBD2
TGTGCCAGCACCCTAAGCGGGAGTTCCTACAATGAGCAGTTCTTC
CASTLSGSSYNEQFF
>TRBJ2-2|NA|TRBV6-1|TRBD1
TGTGCCAGCAGGGACGACAGGGCCACCGGGGAGCTGTTTTTT
CASRDDRATGELFF
>TRBJ2-5|few|TRBV5-1|TRBD1
TGCGCCAGCAGCTTATGGACAGGGGGCTCGGAGACCCAGTACTTC
CASSLWTGGSETQYF
>TRBJ2-7|few|TRBV19|NA
TGTGCCAGTAGTATAGGCGGGAAACTCTACGAGCAGTACTTC
CASSIGGKLYEQYF
>TRBJ2-3|many|TRBV7-6|NA
TGTGCCAGCAGCTTACGGCCGGGCACAGATACGCAGTATTTT
CASSLRPGTDTQYF
>TRBJ1-1|NA|TRBV10-1|NA
TGCGCCAGCAGTGAGTCGCGTGGGGGAGAGGCTGAAGCTTTCTTT
CASSESRGGEAEAFF
>TRBJ2-3|few|TRBV2|TRBD2
TGTGCCAGCAGTCCACACGGGGGGGCAGATACGCAGTATTTT
CASSPHGGADTQYF
>TRBJ2-3|many|TRBV5-6|NA
TGTGCCAGCAGCCCAGACACTGATACGCAGTATTTT
CASSPDTDTQYF
>TRBJ2-3|few|TRBV6-1|NA
TGTGCCAGCCCTCCCCTATTCGGAGGGGGGATCGGTGATACGCAGTATTTT
CASPPLFGGGIGDTQYF
>TRBJ2-3|NA|TRBV7-2|NA
TGTGCCAGCAGCTTAGTTCCGGGAGACCCGTCCGCAAGTACGCAGTATTTT
CASSLVPGDPSASTQYF
>TRBJ1-5|few|TRBV4-1|NA
TGCGCCAGCAGCCAAGGAAACAATCAGCCCCAGCATTTT
CASSQGNNQPQHF
>TRBJ1-4|many|TRBV7-8|TRBD1
TGTGCCAGCAGCTCGTTCTCAACAGGGGGCGGTGAAAAACTGTTTTTT
CASSSFSTGGGEKLFF
>TRBJ1-1|many|TRBV19|TRBD1
TGTGCCAGTAGTATAGACGGACAGGGGTTCGGCACTGAAGCTTTCTTT
CASSIDGQGFGTEAFF
>TRBJ1-5|few|TRBV6-1|TRBD1
TGTGCCAGCAGTGAGGTGCAGGGGGCGTTTAATCAGCCCCAGCATTTT
CASSEVQGAFNQPQHF
>TRBJ2-6|NA|TRBV6-1|NA
TGTGCCAGCAGTGAATGGGGCGGCCCTGGGGCCAACGTCCTGACTTTC
CASSEWGGPGANVLTF
>TRBJ2-5|NA|TRBV7-2|NA
TGTGCCAGCAGCTTAGCGGGGGTCAAAGAGACCCAGTACTTC
CASSLAGVKETQYF
>TRBJ2-3|NA|TRBV12-3/TRBV12-4|NA
TGTGCCAGCAGTTTACAGGGGCAGACGACAGATACGCAGTATTTT
CASSLQGQTTDTQYF
>TRBJ2-1|few|TRBV2|TRBD2
TGTGCCAGCAGTGCCTTACTAGCGGGGGCCCCAAATGAGCAGTTCTTC
CASSALLAGAPNEQFF
>TRBJ2-1|NA|TRBV12-3/TRBV12-4|TRBD1
TGTGCCAGCAGTTACAGGGGGGTCTCTTCCTACAATGAGCAGTTCTTC
CASSYRGVSSYNEQFF
>TRBJ2-3|NA|TRBV20-1|TRBD2
TGCAGTGCTAGCCCCCTACTAGCGGGAGGGGGGGGAGATACGCAGTATTTT
CSASPLLAGGGGDTQYF
>TRBJ2-4|few|TRBV14|NA
TGTGCCAGCAGCCAACGTGGTATCGACATTCAGTACTTC
CASSQRGIDIQYF
>TRBJ2-7|NA|TRBV27|TRBD1
TGTGCCAGCAGTCGGACAGGCCTTCGGTCCTACGAGCAGTACTTC
CASSRTGLRSYEQYF
>TRBJ1-6|few|TRBV5-5|NA
TGTGCCAGCAGCTTGGTGGGGGATAATTCACCCCTCCACTTT
CASSLVGDNSPLHF
>TRBJ2-7|few|TRBV29-1|NA
TGCAGCGTTGATGACGGGAACTCCTACGAGCAGTACTTC
CSVDDGNSYEQYF
>TRBJ2-1|few|TRBV29-1|TRBD2
TGCAGCGTTGCGAGGGTCCTAGCGGACAATGAGCAGTTCTTC
CSVARVLADNEQFF
>TRBJ2-3|few|TRBV12-3/TRBV12-4|NA
TGTGCCAGCAGTAGACTATCTAACACAGATACGCAGTATTTT
CASSRLSNTDTQYF
>TRBJ1-4|many|TRBV20-1|NA
TGCAGTGCTAGAGGAGTAGGGGAACGGGCGCTTAATGAAAAACTGTTTTTT
CSARGVGERALNEKLFF
>TRBJ2-6|NA|TRBV4-2|TRBD2
TGTGCCAGCAGCCAAGATCTGGGAGGGTCCGGGGCCAACGTCCTGACTTTC
CASSQDLGGSGANVLTF
>TRBJ1-5|NA|TRBV27|NA
TGTGCCAGCAGTTTTTATAGAAATCAGCCCCAGCATTTT
CASSFYRNQPQHF
>TRBJ2-3|many|TRBV12-3/TRBV12-4|NA
TGTGCCAGCATCCTGGGACCTAGCACAGATACGCAGTATTTT
CASILGPSTDTQYF
>TRBJ2-3|NA|TRBV20-1|NA
TGCAGTGCTCCGGATTCTAGCACAGATACGCAGTATTTT
CSAPDSSTDTQYF
>TRBJ2-7|few|TRBV7-8|TRBD1
TGTGCCAGCAGCCTGGGTTCGGACAGGTTCTACGAGCAGTACTTC
CASSLGSDRFYEQYF
>TRBJ2-1|few|TRBV2|NA
TGTGCCAGCCCGGGAGAATCTCGCCCTACCTACAATGAGCAGTTCTTC
CASPGESRPTYNEQFF
>TRBJ1-4|few|TRBV3-1|NA
TGTGCCAGCAGCCAGCGGAGCGGGAATGAAAAACTGTTTTTT
CASSQRSGNEKLFF
>TRBJ1-1|NA|TRBV12-3/TRBV12-4|NA
TGTGCCAGCAGTTCCCATGGCCTAAACACTGAAGCTTTCTTT
CASSSHGLNTEAFF
>TRBJ2-3|few|TRBV5-5|TRBD2
TGTGCCAGCAGCTTTAGGGCTAGCGGGGGTACTAGCACAGATACGCAGTATTTT
CASSFRASGGTSTDTQYF
>TRBJ2-7|NA|TRBV7-9|TRBD1
TGTGCCAGCAGCCAACGGACAGGGGTCCCCTACGAGCAGTACTTC
CASSQRTGVPYEQYF
>TRBJ2-7|NA|TRBV23-1|NA
TGCGCCAGCAGTCAATCAGTAGGGGACCTATGCGAGCAGTACTTC
CASSQSVGDLCEQYF
>TRBJ2-1|NA|TRBV10-1|NA
TGCGCCAGCAGTGATCTGGGGGCCAACAATGAGCAGTTCTTC
CASSDLGANNEQFF
>TRBJ2-3|many|TRBV29-1|TRBD2
TGCAGCGTTGAAAGCGTTAGCGGGGGATCAGATACGCAGTATTTT
CSVESVSGGSDTQYF
>TRBJ1-4|NA|TRBV27|TRBD1
TGTGCCAGCAGGTCCAGGGGGGGTAATGAAAAACTGTTTTTT
CASRSRGGNEKLFF
>TRBJ2-7|NA|TRBV20-1|TRBD2
TGCAGTGCTAGAGATCGGGTAGCGGGAGACGAGCAGTACTTC
CSARDRVAGDEQYF
>TRBJ2-5|many|TRBV2|NA
TGTGCCAGCAGTGAAGCGCGGGGATGGGGGCAAGAGACCCAGTACTTC
CASSEARGWGQETQYF
>TRBJ1-5|NA|TRBV6-1|NA
TGTGCCAGCACTGAGGGCACGGGCAATCAGCCCCAGCATTTT
CASTEGTGNQPQHF
>TRBJ2-7|few|TRBV20-1|NA
TGCAGTGCTAAGGACACCTACGAGCAGTACTTC
CSAKDTYEQYF
>TRBJ2-1|few|TRBV5-1|NA
TGCGCCAGCAGCTTGGAACTGTCCTACAATGAGCAGTTCTTC
CASSLELSYNEQFF
>TRBJ2-3|NA|TRBV20-1|NA
TGCAGTGCTAGAGACGGGACTCCTATGAATACGCAGTATTTT
CSARDGTPMNTQYF
>TRBJ2-3|NA|TRBV28|NA
TGTGCCATTAGGGGCGCAGATACGCAGTATTTT
CAIRGADTQYF
>TRBJ2-1|NA|TRBV11-3|NA
TGTGCCAGCAGGAACTCGAGGGCGGCCGCCTACAATGAGCAGTTCTTC
CASRNSRAAAYNEQFF
>TRBJ2-1|many|TRBV18|TRBD2
TGTGCCAGCTCAACGGGGGGAAATGAGCAGTTCTTC
CASSTGGNEQFF
>TRBJ1-1|many|TRBV6-5|NA
TGTGCCAGCAGCGGGGGGGGGCCAGCAGTTGGTCGGAACACTGAAGCTTTCTTT
CASSGGGPAVGRNTEAFF
>TRBJ2-5|NA|TRBV30|NA
TGTGCCTGGAGTAGTGTACACCCGTACCAAGAGACCCAGTACTTC
CAWSSVHPYQETQYF